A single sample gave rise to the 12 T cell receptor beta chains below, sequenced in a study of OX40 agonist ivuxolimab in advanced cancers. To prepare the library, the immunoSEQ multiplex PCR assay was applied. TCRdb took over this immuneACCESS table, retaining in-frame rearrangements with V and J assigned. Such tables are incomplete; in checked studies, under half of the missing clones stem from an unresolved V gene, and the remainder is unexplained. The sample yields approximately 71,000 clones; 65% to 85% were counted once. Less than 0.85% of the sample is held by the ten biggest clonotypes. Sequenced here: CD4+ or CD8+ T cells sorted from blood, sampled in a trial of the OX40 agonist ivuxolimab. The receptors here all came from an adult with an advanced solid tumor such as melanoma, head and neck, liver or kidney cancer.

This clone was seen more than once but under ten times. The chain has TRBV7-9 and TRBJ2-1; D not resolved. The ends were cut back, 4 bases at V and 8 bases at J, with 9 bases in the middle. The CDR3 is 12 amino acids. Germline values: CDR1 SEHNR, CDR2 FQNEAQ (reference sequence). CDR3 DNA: TGTGCCAGCAGCTCGGGCGGAGATGAGCAGTTCTTC. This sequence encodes CASSSGGDEQFF. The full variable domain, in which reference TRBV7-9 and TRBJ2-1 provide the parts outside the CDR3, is DTGVSQNPRHKITKRGQNVTFRCDPISEHNRLYWYRQTLGQGPEFLTYFQNEAQLEKSRLLSDRFSAERPKGSFSTLEIQRTEQGDSAMYLCASSSGGDEQFFGPGTRLTVL.

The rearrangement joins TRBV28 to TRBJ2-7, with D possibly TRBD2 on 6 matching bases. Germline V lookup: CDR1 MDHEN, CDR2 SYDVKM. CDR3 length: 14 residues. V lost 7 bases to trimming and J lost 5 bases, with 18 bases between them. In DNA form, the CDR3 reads TGTGCCAGCACGTCGGGGACTCTGGGCAACGAGCAGTACTTC. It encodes CASTSGTLGNEQYF.

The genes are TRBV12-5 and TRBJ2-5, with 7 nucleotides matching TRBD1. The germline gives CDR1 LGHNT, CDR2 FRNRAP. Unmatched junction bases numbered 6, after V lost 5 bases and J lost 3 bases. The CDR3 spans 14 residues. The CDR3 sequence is CASGPGTEKETQYF. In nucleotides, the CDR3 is TGTGCTAGTGGTCCCGGGACAGAGAAAGAGACCCAGTACTTC.

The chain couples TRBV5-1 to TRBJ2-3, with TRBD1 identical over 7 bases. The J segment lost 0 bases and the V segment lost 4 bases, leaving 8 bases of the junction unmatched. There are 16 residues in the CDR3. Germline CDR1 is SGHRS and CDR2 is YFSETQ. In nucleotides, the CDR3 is TGCGCCAGCAGCCTAACAGGGGAAGCCAGCACAGATACGCAGTATTTT. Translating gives CASSLTGEASTDTQYF.

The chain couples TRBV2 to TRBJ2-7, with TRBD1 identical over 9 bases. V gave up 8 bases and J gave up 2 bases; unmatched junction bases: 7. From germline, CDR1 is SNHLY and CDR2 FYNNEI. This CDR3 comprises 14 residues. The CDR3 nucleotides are TGTGCCAGCCAGGACAGGGGTAGGACCTACGAGCAGTACTTC. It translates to CASQDRGRTYEQYF.

The CDR3 DNA reads TGTGCCAGCAGCCTAGGTAGCGGGACCCAGTACTTC. Protein: CASSLGSGTQYF. This chain connects TRBV14 to TRBJ2-5; tentative D call: TRBD2 (6 bases). Germline values: CDR1 SGHDN, CDR2 FVKESK. This CDR3 is built from 12 residues. The germline V and J ends were trimmed by 4 bases and 7 bases, with 10 bases remaining between them.

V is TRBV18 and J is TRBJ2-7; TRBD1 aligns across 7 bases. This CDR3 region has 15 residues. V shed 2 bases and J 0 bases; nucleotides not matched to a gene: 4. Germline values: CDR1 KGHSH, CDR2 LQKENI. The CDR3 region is CASSPSRDSSYEQYF. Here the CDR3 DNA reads TGTGCCAGCTCACCATCCCGGGACAGCTCCTACGAGCAGTACTTC.

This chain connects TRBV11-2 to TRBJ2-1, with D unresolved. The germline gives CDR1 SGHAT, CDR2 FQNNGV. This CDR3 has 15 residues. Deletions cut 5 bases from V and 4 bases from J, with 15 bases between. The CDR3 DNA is TGTGCCAGCAGCCGCCAGCTTGGCGGATACAATGAGCAGTTCTTC. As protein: CASSRQLGGYNEQFF.

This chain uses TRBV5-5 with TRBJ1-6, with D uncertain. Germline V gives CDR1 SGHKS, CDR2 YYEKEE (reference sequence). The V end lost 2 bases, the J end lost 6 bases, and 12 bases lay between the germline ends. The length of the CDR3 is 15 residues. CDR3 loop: CASSFRGSSNSPLHF. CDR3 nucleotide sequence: TGTGCCAGCAGCTTTCGAGGCAGTAGTAATTCACCCCTCCACTTT. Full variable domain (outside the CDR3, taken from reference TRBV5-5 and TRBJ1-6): DAGVTQSPTHLIKTRGQQVTLRCSPISGHKSVSWYQQVLGQGPQFIFQYYEKEERGRGNFPDRFSARQFPNYSSELNVNALLLGDSALYLCASSFRGSSNSPLHFGNGTRLTVT.

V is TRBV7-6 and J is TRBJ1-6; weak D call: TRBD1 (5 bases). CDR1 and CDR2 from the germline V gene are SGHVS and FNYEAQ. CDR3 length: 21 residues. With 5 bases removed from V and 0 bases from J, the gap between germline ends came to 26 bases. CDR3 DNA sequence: TGTGCCAGCAGCCCATCCGGGACGCCCTTCCCGCTGGACTCCTATAATTCACCCCTCCACTTT. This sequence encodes CASSPSGTPFPLDSYNSPLHF.

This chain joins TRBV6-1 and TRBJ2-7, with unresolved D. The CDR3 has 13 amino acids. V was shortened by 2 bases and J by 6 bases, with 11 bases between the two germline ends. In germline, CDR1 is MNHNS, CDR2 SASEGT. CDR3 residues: CASSERQTSEQYF. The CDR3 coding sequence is TGTGCCAGCAGTGAACGGCAAACCAGCGAGCAGTACTTC.

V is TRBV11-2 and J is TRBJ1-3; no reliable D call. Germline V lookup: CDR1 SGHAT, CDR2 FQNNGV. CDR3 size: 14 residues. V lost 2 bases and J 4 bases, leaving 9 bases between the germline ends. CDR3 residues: CASSLISVGNTIYF. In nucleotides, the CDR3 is TGTGCCAGCAGCTTAATATCAGTAGGAAACACCATATATTTT.